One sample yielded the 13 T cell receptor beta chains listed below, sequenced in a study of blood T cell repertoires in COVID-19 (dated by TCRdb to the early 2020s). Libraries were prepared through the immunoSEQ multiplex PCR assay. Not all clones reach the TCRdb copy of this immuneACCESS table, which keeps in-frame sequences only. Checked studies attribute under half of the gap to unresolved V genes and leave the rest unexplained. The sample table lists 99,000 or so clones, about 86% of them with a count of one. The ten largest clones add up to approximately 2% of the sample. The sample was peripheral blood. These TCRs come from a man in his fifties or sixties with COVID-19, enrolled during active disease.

In nucleotides, the CDR3 is TGTGCCAGCAGCTTAGGACGGGAGGGTGGCTACACCTTC. This encodes CASSLGREGGYTF. The V and J genes are TRBV7-6 and TRBJ1-2, with D hard to call. Looked up from germline, CDR1 is SGHVS and CDR2 is FNYEAQ. There are 13 residues in the CDR3. V lost 1 base and J 7 bases, leaving 10 bases between the germline ends.

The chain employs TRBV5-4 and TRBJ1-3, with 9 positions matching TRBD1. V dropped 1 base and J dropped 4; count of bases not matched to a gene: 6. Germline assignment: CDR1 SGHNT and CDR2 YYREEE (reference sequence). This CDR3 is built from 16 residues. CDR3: CASSLTGGASGNTIYF. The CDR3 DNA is TGTGCCAGCAGCTTGACAGGGGGCGCTTCCGGAAACACCATATATTTT.

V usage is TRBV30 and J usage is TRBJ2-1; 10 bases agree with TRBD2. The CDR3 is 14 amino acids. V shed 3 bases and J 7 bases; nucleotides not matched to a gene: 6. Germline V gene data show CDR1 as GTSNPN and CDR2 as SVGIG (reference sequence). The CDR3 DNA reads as TGTGCCTGGAGCCCGGGACTAGCGTTAAATGAGCAGTTCTTC. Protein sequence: CAWSPGLALNEQFF.

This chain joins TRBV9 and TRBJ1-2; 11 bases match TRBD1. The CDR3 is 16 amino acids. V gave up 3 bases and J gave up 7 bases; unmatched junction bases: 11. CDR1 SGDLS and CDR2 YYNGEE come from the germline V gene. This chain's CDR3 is CASSAQGGTGGSGYTF. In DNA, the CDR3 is TGTGCCAGCAGCGCCCAGGGGGGGACAGGGGGTTCTGGCTACACCTTC.

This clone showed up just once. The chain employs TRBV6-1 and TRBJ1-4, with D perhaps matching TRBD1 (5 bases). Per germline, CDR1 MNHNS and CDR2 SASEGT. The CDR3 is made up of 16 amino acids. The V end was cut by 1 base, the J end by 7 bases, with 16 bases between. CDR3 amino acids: CASSEGVLPGGEKLFF. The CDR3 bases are TGTGCCAGCAGTGAAGGGGTTCTCCCGGGGGGTGAAAAACTGTTTTTT.

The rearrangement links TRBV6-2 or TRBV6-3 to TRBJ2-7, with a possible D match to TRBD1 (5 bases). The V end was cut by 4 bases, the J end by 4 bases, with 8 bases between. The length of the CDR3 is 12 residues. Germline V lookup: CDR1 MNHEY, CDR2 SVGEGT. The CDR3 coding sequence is TGTGCCAGCAGTTCCAAGGGGTACGAGCAGTACTTC. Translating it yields CASSSKGYEQYF.

CDR3 sequence reads: CASSLGGQGGPPLHF. CDR3 coding DNA: TGTGCCAGCAGCTTGGGGGGGCAGGGTGGACCACCCCTCCACTTT. The chain recombines TRBV5-6 with TRBJ1-6; D might be TRBD1 (6 bases). The ends were cut back, 0 bases at V and 11 bases at J, with 15 bases in the middle. CDR3 length: 15 amino acids. CDR1 and CDR2 from the germline V gene are SGHDT and YYEEEE. The variable domain in full, with the rest retrieved from reference TRBV5-6 and TRBJ1-6, is DAGVTQSPTHLIKTRGQQVTLRCSPKSGHDTVSWYQQALGQGPQFIFQYYEEEERQRGNFPDRFSGHQFPNYSSELNVNALLLGDSALYLCASSLGGQGGPPLHFGNGTRLTVT.

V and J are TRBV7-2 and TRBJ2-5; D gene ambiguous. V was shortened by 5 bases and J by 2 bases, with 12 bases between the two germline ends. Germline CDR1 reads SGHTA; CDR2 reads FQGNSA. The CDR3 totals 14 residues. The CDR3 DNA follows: TGTGCCAGCAGCCCCCGAGGAGCACAAGAGACCCAGTACTTC. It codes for CASSPRGAQETQYF.

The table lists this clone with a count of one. CDR3 nucleotide sequence: TGTGCCAGCAGTTTATCGGGGACCCGGACAGGGGACAATGGGGAGCAGTACTTC. Translating gives CASSLSGTRTGDNGEQYF. The gene calls are TRBV28 and TRBJ2-7, with TRBD1 identical over 9 bases. This CDR3 contains 18 residues. Germline lookup yields CDR1 MDHEN and CDR2 SYDVKM. With 1 base clipped from V and 7 bases from J, the junction kept 17 bases outside the gene matches.

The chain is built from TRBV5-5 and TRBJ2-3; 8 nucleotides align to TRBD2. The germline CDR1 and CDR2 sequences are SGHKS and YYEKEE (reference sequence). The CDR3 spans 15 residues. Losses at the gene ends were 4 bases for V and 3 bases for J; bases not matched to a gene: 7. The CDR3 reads CASSGNSGVTDTQYF. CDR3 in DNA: TGTGCCAGCAGCGGCAATAGCGGGGTGACAGATACGCAGTATTTT.

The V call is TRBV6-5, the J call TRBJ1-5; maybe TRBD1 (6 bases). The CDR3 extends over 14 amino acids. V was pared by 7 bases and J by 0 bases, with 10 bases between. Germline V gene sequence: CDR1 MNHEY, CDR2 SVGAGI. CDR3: CASIRDISNQPQHF. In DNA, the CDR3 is TGTGCCAGCATCCGGGACATTAGCAATCAGCCCCAGCATTTT.

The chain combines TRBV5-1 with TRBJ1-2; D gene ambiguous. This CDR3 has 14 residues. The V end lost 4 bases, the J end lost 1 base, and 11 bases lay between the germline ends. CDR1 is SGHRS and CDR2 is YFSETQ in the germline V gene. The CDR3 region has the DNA TGCGCCAGCAGCCAGACCGGGAATAACTATGGCTACACCTTC. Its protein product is CASSQTGNNYGYTF.

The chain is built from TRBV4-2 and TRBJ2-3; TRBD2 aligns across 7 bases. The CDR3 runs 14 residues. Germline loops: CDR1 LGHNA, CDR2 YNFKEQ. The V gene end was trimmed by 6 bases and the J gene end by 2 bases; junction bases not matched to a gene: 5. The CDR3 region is CASRTGGTTDTQYF. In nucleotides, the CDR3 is TGTGCCAGCAGAACCGGGGGGACCACAGATACGCAGTATTTT.